This T cell receptor beta chain was identified in a study of blood T cell repertoires in COVID-19. Study context: Donors in the United States, Italy and Spain gave samples during acute or convalescent COVID-19.

Some clones are missing from TCRdb's copy, which holds only in-frame ones; the method was immunoSEQ multiplex PCR. The table includes hundreds of thousands of clones, roughly 90% detected once. V gave up 5 bases and J gave up 5 bases, with 9 bases separating them. This CDR3 has 12 residues. Germline V gene data show CDR1 as MNHEY and CDR2 as SVGEGT. Participants came from 20 to 25 US areas, aged roughly 18 to 95 years. Recovery among Cohort 3 donors was established by two negative PCRs, clearance, or symptom resolution. The clonotype comes from a man in his fifties or sixties who had recovered from COVID-19. Source material: PBMCs or T cells enriched from blood (not recorded which). The chain combines TRBV6-2 or TRBV6-3 with TRBJ1-2; a possible D gene is TRBD1 (6 bases). For the CDR3, the DNA is TGTGCCAGCAGTAATACAGGGTATGGCTACACCTTC. Translation gives CASSNTGYGYTF.